A single sample gave rise to the 26 T cell receptor beta chains below, sequenced in a study of T-cell memory formation after mild COVID-19. TCRdb reprocessed the 5' RACE reads with MiXCR, giving one entry per CDR3 protein. The sample contains hundreds of thousands of distinct CDR3 sequences, more than 15% of which appear only once. The source material was PBMCs or a T cell subset sorted from them (not recorded which). These receptors were collected from a man aged 18 to 29 who had mild COVID-19 (a few samples of this study predate the infection). Cell type and time point are not known.

This clonotype came up many times. The V gene is TRBV12-3 or TRBV12-4, the J gene TRBJ2-1; D perhaps matches TRBD1 (6 bases). Trimming removed 3 bases from V and 0 bases from J, with 9 bases in between. CDR3 length: 15 amino acids. The CDR3 sequence is CASSFTGSSYNEQFF. CDR3 bases: TGTGCCAGCAGTTTTACAGGGAGCTCCTACAATGAGCAGTTCTTC.

The rearrangement links TRBV20-1 to TRBJ2-7, with TRBD1 matching 11 bases. Germline V gene data show CDR1 as DFQATT and CDR2 as SNEGSKA (reference sequence). CDR3 length equals 14 residues. After removal of 6 bases from V and 3 bases from J, the junction contained 7 bases not matched to a gene. CDR3 residues: CSAKSGTGGYEQYF. The CDR3 DNA sequence: TGCAGTGCCAAGAGCGGGACAGGGGGCTACGAGCAGTACTTC.

In this sample, this clonotype turned up a few times. The CDR3: CASKNSGGSDTQYF. The CDR3, as DNA: TGTGCCAGCAAGAATAGCGGGGGGTCAGATACGCAGTATTTT. The chain joins TRBV6-2 or TRBV6-3 to TRBJ2-3; 10 bases agree with TRBD2. CDR3 size: 14 residues. Germline CDR1 reads MNHEY; CDR2 reads SVGEGT. J was trimmed by 4 bases and V by 7 bases; bases with no gene match: 5.

The V and J genes are TRBV12-3 or TRBV12-4 and TRBJ2-7; no reliable D call. V lost 1 base and J 0 bases, leaving 7 bases between the germline ends. The CDR3 loop spans 14 amino acids. CDR3 sequence: CASSLDPVSYEQYF. The CDR3, as DNA: TGTGCCAGCAGTTTAGACCCAGTCTCCTACGAGCAGTACTTC.

CDR3: CATSTSGVTGELFF. The CDR3 nucleotides are TGTGCCACCAGTACTTCAGGGGTCACCGGGGAGCTGTTTTTT. The V call is TRBV24-1, the J call TRBJ2-2, with D possibly matching TRBD1 (6 bases). CDR1 is KGHDR and CDR2 is SFDVKD in the germline V gene. Between the trimmed V and J ends, which lost 6 bases and 4 bases, there was a span of 11 bases. CDR3 length equals 14 residues.

The chain employs TRBV12-3 or TRBV12-4 and TRBJ2-2; TRBD2 aligns across 11 bases. Germline trimming cut 5 bases from V and 1 base from J; bases unmatched to any gene: 3. There are 16 residues in the CDR3. The CDR3 here is CASSLGTSGNTGELFF. CDR3 DNA sequence: TGTGCCAGCAGTCTAGGGACTAGCGGGAACACCGGGGAGCTGTTTTTT.

The rearrangement uses TRBV11-2 and TRBJ2-5, with D possibly being TRBD2 (6 bases). V was cut by 1 base and J by 4 bases, with 13 bases left in between. The CDR3 totals 15 residues. The germline V gene has CDR1 SGHAT and CDR2 FQNNGV. The CDR3 loop reads CASSLAASERETQYF. Here the CDR3 DNA reads TGTGCCAGCAGCTTAGCGGCTAGCGAGAGAGAGACCCAGTACTTC.

This clonotype came up a few times. V gene TRBV24-1 combines with J gene TRBJ2-1, with 8 bases identical to TRBD1. This CDR3 spans 12 amino acids. Germline CDR1 is KGHDR and CDR2 is SFDVKD. Unmatched junction bases numbered 4, after V lost 1 base and J lost 15 bases. The CDR3 coding sequence is TGTGCCACCAGTGATTTTGGACAGGGATTGTTCTTC. Protein product: CATSDFGQGLFF.

This chain uses TRBV7-2 with TRBJ2-5; 7 bases are a match to TRBD1. Trimming cost V 5 bases and J 5 bases; bases outside gene matches: 11. Germline V gives CDR1 SGHTA, CDR2 FQGNSA. CDR3 size: 15 residues. The DNA for the CDR3 is TGTGCCAGCAGCGGGAACAGGGGACGCGGGGAGACCCAGTACTTC. Protein sequence: CASSGNRGRGETQYF.

V is TRBV6-1 and J is TRBJ1-2; 10 bases agree with TRBD1. There are 15 residues in the CDR3. After removal of 6 bases from V and 4 bases from J, the junction contained 8 bases not matched to a gene. The germline V gene has CDR1 MNHNS and CDR2 SASEGT. CDR3 region: CASSKTGGAGYGYTF. The CDR3 DNA sequence: TGTGCCAGCAGCAAGACAGGGGGCGCCGGCTATGGCTACACCTTC.

The chain uses TRBV4-3 and TRBJ2-5; 10 bases are shared with TRBD1. Germline V gene data show CDR1 as LGHNA and CDR2 as YSLEER. The length of the CDR3 is 18 residues. Trimming took 1 base from V and 0 from J; bases not matched to a gene: 8. The CDR3 nucleotides read TGCGCCAGCAGCCAAGTCCGGGGACAGGGGCCCCACCAAGAGACCCAGTACTTC. Translating gives CASSQVRGQGPHQETQYF.

This clonotype was observed a few times. The chain uses TRBV19 and TRBJ2-4; no definite D call. The V and J ends lost 7 bases and 5 bases respectively, with 9 bases between them. Germline values: CDR1 LNHDA, CDR2 SQIVND (reference sequence). The CDR3 is 12 amino acids. DNA of the CDR3: TGTGCCAGTACGAGTATAGAAAACATTCAGTACTTC. Its protein is CASTSIENIQYF.

As for this clonotype: This clone may be a read error of a much larger clone one base away. The chain joins TRBV7-2 to TRBJ1-1, with TRBD1 matching over 7 bases. The CDR3 loop spans 14 amino acids. The J segment lost 2 bases and the V segment lost 6 bases, leaving 6 bases of the junction unmatched. CDR1 is SGHTA, CDR2 FQGNSA, per germline. The CDR3 loop is CASSFGQVNTEAFF. Here the CDR3 DNA reads TGTGCCAGCAGTTTCGGACAGGTTAACACTGAAGCTTTCTTT.

The chain links TRBV20-1 to TRBJ2-1; D is ambiguous. Trimming removed 7 bases at V and 9 bases at J, with 22 bases between. The CDR3 spans 14 residues. Germline V CDR1 and CDR2: DFQATT, SNEGSKA (reference sequence). DNA for the CDR3: TGCAGTGGCCTCCAGAGTGGACGACGTGGTGAGCAGTTCTTC. It encodes CSGLQSGRRGEQFF.

This sequence joins TRBV3-1 and TRBJ2-7; no definite D call. V dropped 4 bases and J dropped 0 bases, with 10 bases sitting between them. CDR3 length equals 14 residues. CDR1 is LGHDT and CDR2 is YNNKEL in the germline V gene (reference sequence). CDR3 protein: CASSRTSSSYEQYV. Here the CDR3 DNA reads TGTGCCAGCAGCCGCACTTCGAGCTCCTACGAGCAGTACGTC.

This chain connects TRBV7-2 to TRBJ2-3, with 7 bases matching TRBD1. V shed 4 bases, J shed 7 bases, and the junction held 5 bases outside the gene matches. This CDR3 has 13 residues. Germline V lookup: CDR1 SGHTA, CDR2 FQGNSA. The CDR3 coding sequence is TGTGCCAGCAGCTCCTACAGGGGAAATACGCAGTATTTT. It codes for CASSSYRGNTQYF.

In this sample, this clonotype turned up many times. J is TRBJ1-1 and V is TRBV7-6; D remains unclear. V lost 5 bases and J lost 1, with 11 bases in between. The germline CDR1 and CDR2 sequences are SGHVS and FNYEAQ. The CDR3 length is 14 residues. The CDR3 reads CASSPIDENTEAFF. CDR3 bases: TGTGCCAGCAGCCCGATAGACGAGAACACTGAAGCTTTCTTT.

This clonotype was seen more than once but under ten times. This chain uses TRBV3-1 with TRBJ1-5; D gene uncertain. The CDR3 has 14 residues. Per germline, CDR1 LGHDT and CDR2 YNNKEL (reference sequence). V dropped 1 base and J dropped 3 bases, with 7 bases sitting between them. The DNA for the CDR3 is TGTGCCAGCAGCCAAGCGGGTCCCAATCAGCCCCAGCATTTT. Translation gives CASSQAGPNQPQHF.

The V and J genes are TRBV28 and TRBJ2-5, with 10 bases matching TRBD2. Germline V gives CDR1 MDHEN, CDR2 SYDVKM. Trimming took 6 bases from V and 4 from J; bases not matched to a gene: 11. This CDR3 comprises 16 residues. The CDR3 loop is CASSEIAGGRGETQYF. DNA of the CDR3: TGTGCCAGCAGCGAAATAGCGGGGGGAAGAGGAGAGACCCAGTACTTC.

The V and J genes are TRBV10-3 and TRBJ1-6, with a possible D match to TRBD1 (6 bases). V was trimmed by 6 bases and J by 8 bases, leaving 11 bases between them. The CDR3 spans 13 residues. Per the germline V gene, CDR1 is ENHRY and CDR2 is SYGVKD. The CDR3: CAIRGAGDSPLHF. In DNA, the CDR3 is TGTGCCATCAGGGGAGCAGGGGATTCACCCCTCCACTTT.

This clonotype has only a few counts. The genes are TRBV20-1 and TRBJ2-5; D possibly matches TRBD1 or TRBD2 (7 bases each). CDR1 is DFQATT and CDR2 is SNEGSKA in the germline V gene (reference sequence). The CDR3 covers 13 residues. The V end was cut by 5 bases, the J end by 5 bases, with 15 bases between. The DNA for the CDR3 is TGCAGTGCTGAAACAGGGGAGGGGGAGACCCAGTACTTC. It specifies CSAETGEGETQYF.

This chain uses TRBV29-1 with TRBJ2-3, with 7 nucleotides matching TRBD1. Losses at the gene ends were 7 bases for V and 1 base for J; bases not matched to a gene: 5. The CDR3 totals 13 residues. CDR1 and CDR2 from the germline V gene are SQVTM and ANQGSEA. DNA for the CDR3: TGCAGCGGTGAGGGGGCTGGCACAGATACGCAGTATTTT. Translating gives CSGEGAGTDTQYF.

This clonotype was counted only a few times. The gene calls are TRBV4-2 and TRBJ2-1; no firm D call. V lost 0 bases and J lost 6, with 15 bases in between. The CDR3 length is 16 residues. The V gene's germline CDR1 is LGHNA and CDR2 YNFKEQ. Here the CDR3 reads CASSQDRGRPANEQFF. CDR3 nucleotide sequence: TGTGCCAGCAGCCAAGATCGTGGGCGGCCGGCCAATGAGCAGTTCTTC.

The chain links TRBV20-1 to TRBJ1-6; tentatively, D is TRBD1 (5 bases). The CDR3 extends over 13 amino acids. Germline CDR1 DFQATT, CDR2 SNEGSKA (reference sequence). Deletions cut 0 bases from V and 7 bases from J, with 7 bases between. The CDR3 bases are TGCAGTGCTAGAGATGGGGGGAATTCACCCCTCCACTTT. Translation gives CSARDGGNSPLHF.

This clonotype came up a few times. V usage is TRBV6-2 or TRBV6-3 and J usage is TRBJ2-1; D might be TRBD1 or TRBD2, each matching 6 bases. CDR3 size: 17 residues. The germline gives CDR1 MNHEY, CDR2 SVGEGT. V was clipped by 4 bases and J by 7 bases, with 23 bases between them. CDR3 in amino acids: CASSSHPPGGLWNEQFF. CDR3 bases: TGTGCCAGCAGTTCCCATCCCCCCGGGGGCCTCTGGAATGAGCAGTTCTTC.

This clonotype has more than one count but fewer than ten. The V and J genes are TRBV4-3 and TRBJ1-1; TRBD1 agrees at 7 bases. V was clipped by 1 base and J by 10 bases; unmatched bases: 3. Germline V gives CDR1 LGHNA, CDR2 YSLEER. This CDR3 is built from 12 residues. The CDR3 DNA sequence: TGCGCCAGCAGCCAAGGGACAGGCCCAGCTTTCTTT. It is translated as CASSQGTGPAFF.